What follows are 8 T cell receptor beta chains derived from one specimen sequenced in a study of Graves' ophthalmopathy and Graves' hyperthyroidism. RNA transcripts were the source from which TCR beta CDR3 regions were amplified. In the first round, RT-PCR was carried out with HTBI primers, and a multiplex PCR formed the second round. TCRdb independently ran MiXCR on the multiplex PCR reads; one entry per CDR3 protein. The table includes hundreds of thousands of distinct CDR3 sequences, under 25% detected once. Sequencing was performed on peripheral blood. These receptors were obtained from a woman in her fifties or sixties with Graves' ophthalmopathy.

There are many counts of this clonotype. This chain joins TRBV5-1 and TRBJ2-7; 10 nucleotides agree with TRBD1. Germline V gene sequence: CDR1 SGHRS, CDR2 YFSETQ. Trimming at V came to 4 bases and at J to 6 bases, leaving 10 bases not matched to a gene. This CDR3 region has 15 residues. CDR3 DNA: TGCGCCAGCAGCCACGGGACAGGGGTATCAGGCGAGCAGTACTTC. Residues: CASSHGTGVSGEQYF.

This clonotype occurred many times. The chain uses TRBV12-3 or TRBV12-4 and TRBJ2-7; the D call may be TRBD1 or TRBD2 (5 bases each). CDR3 size: 14 residues. V lost 7 bases and J lost 0, with 13 bases in between. Here the CDR3 reads CASTNGGSSYEQYF. The CDR3 coding sequence is TGTGCCAGCACCAATGGGGGAAGCTCCTACGAGCAGTACTTC.

In this sample, this clonotype turned up a few times. The genes are TRBV12-3 or TRBV12-4 and TRBJ1-1; D is uncertain. The CDR3 has 13 residues. V lost 8 bases and J lost 7, with 17 bases in between. Written as DNA, the CDR3 is TGTGCCAGCGGATTGGACTGCGAGGTTGAAGCTTTCTTT. It yields the protein CASGLDCEVEAFF.

This sequence joins TRBV4-1 and TRBJ1-5; maybe TRBD1 (6 bases). This CDR3 has 14 residues. V was pared by 11 bases and J by 0 bases, with 14 bases between. The germline CDR1 and CDR2 sequences are MGHRA and YSYEKL. Written as DNA, the CDR3 is TGCGCCGGCCTGACAGGAGTTAGCAATCAGCCCCAGCATTTT. Translating it yields CAGLTGVSNQPQHF.

This clonotype was recorded a few times. This chain connects TRBV5-1 to TRBJ2-5, with TRBD1 matching over 11 bases. Germline loops: CDR1 SGHRS, CDR2 YFSETQ. The V and J ends lost 4 bases and 6 bases, in that order; junction bases with no gene match: 5. CDR3 length: 14 residues. CDR3 DNA sequence: TGCGCCAGCAGCACCGGACAGGGGGCAAAGACCCAGTACTTC. Translating gives CASSTGQGAKTQYF.

This clonotype was counted between two and nine times. For the CDR3, the DNA is TGTGCCAGCAGTTTCAAGCGGGAGGACTCCTACGAGCAGTACTTC. Its translation: CASSFKREDSYEQYF. The V gene is TRBV28, the J gene TRBJ2-7; 9 positions agree with TRBD2. With V trimmed by 3 bases and J by 0 bases, 3 bases remained unmatched. CDR3 length equals 15 residues. Germline V gene data show CDR1 as MDHEN and CDR2 as SYDVKM.

Many counts were recorded for this clonotype. The chain uses TRBV19 and TRBJ2-7, with D perhaps being TRBD1 or TRBD2 (6 bases each). CDR1 and CDR2 (germline): LNHDA, SQIVND (reference sequence). CDR3 size: 15 residues. The V and J ends lost 6 bases and 2 bases respectively, with 17 bases between them. The CDR3 region is CASSQWGAATYEQYF. The CDR3 DNA reads TGTGCCAGTAGCCAATGGGGGGCAGCAACCTACGAGCAGTACTTC.

In this sample, this clonotype turned up many times. Germline is not matched at one junction end, which may reflect a read error. CDR3 coding DNA: TGTACCAGTACGGACAGGGAAGAGACCCAGTACTTC. Translated: CTSTDREETQYF. This chain links TRBV6-2 or TRBV6-3 with TRBJ2-5, with 8 bases that match TRBD1. Germline-derived CDR1 and CDR2 are MNHEY and SVGEGT. The CDR3 has 12 amino acids.